The 10 T cell receptor beta chains given below trace back to one sample, sequenced in a study of Ad26.COV2.S vaccination and SARS-CoV-2 variants. Assay used: immunoSEQ multiplex PCR; TCRdb lists only in-frame clones, some missing. Here the sample spans about 480,000 clones, 87% being singletons. Sample treatment: 19 received Ad26.COV2.S at low or high dose, single or two shots; 5 received placebo; per-sample allocation not given. The samples date from day 63 after the first vaccine or placebo injection. The sample was peripheral blood, taken in a trial of Ad26.COV2.S vaccine versus placebo. The receptor set was obtained from a person aged 18 to 65 who received the Ad26.COV2.S COVID-19 vaccine or a placebo.

The rearrangement joins TRBV9 to TRBJ1-4; D is unresolved. The CDR3 covers 13 residues. The germline V gene encodes CDR1 SGDLS and CDR2 YYNGEE. V was trimmed by 4 bases and J by 4 bases, leaving 8 bases between them. In DNA form, the CDR3 reads TGTGCCAGCAGCTACAGTAATAATGAAAAACTGTTTTTT. This translates into CASSYSNNEKLFF.

The chain couples TRBV9 to TRBJ2-5; no clear D. Germline CDR1 SGDLS, CDR2 YYNGEE. V was pared by 4 bases and J by 4 bases, with 14 bases between. The CDR3 is 14 residues long. CDR3 nucleotide sequence: TGTGCCAGCAGCCCGGTATGGGCCGGAGAGACCCAGTACTTC. It yields the protein CASSPVWAGETQYF.

V usage is TRBV19 and J usage is TRBJ2-7; D remains ambiguous. The ends were cut back, 4 bases at V and 6 bases at J, with 7 bases in the middle. CDR3 length: 11 residues. Germline loops: CDR1 LNHDA, CDR2 SQIVND (reference sequence). For the CDR3, the DNA is TGTGCCAGTAGTAAGTCGGGCGAGCAGTACTTC. Its translation is CASSKSGEQYF.

V is TRBV11-1 and J is TRBJ2-3; the D gene could be TRBD1 or TRBD2 (6 bases each). Germline loops: CDR1 SGHAT, CDR2 FQDESV (reference sequence). V was trimmed by 5 bases and J by 5 bases, leaving 20 bases between them. This CDR3 is built from 16 residues. The CDR3 loop is CASSPEGGALVDTQYF. The CDR3 nucleotides read TGTGCCAGCAGCCCGGAGGGGGGCGCCCTGGTAGATACGCAGTATTTT.

CDR3 bases: TGTGCCAGCAGCCGAGCCTCGGGACAGATTGCAACTAATGAAAAACTGTTTTTT. Protein: CASSRASGQIATNEKLFF. The chain employs TRBV4-2 and TRBJ1-4; 7 bases map to TRBD1. With V trimmed by 4 bases and J by 0 bases, 11 bases remained unmatched. Germline V CDR1 and CDR2: LGHNA, YNFKEQ. CDR3 size: 18 residues.

The rearrangement uses TRBV27 and TRBJ2-2; 9 bases are a match to TRBD1. Germline CDR1 and CDR2: MNHEY and SMNVEV (reference sequence). Trimming at V came to 8 bases and at J to 3 bases, leaving 1 base not matched to a gene. The CDR3 has 13 amino acids. The DNA of the CDR3 is TGTGCCAGCCGGACAGGGGACACCGGGGAGCTGTTTTTT. Its protein is CASRTGDTGELFF.

A single count supports this clone. The rearrangement links TRBV7-2 to TRBJ2-7; tentatively, D is TRBD1 (6 bases). The length of the CDR3 is 15 residues. The germline CDR1 and CDR2 sequences are SGHTA and FQGNSA. V was pared by 3 bases and J by 0 bases, with 12 bases between. The CDR3 DNA reads as TGTGCCAGCAGCTTGAGGGACAAGGTCTCCTACGAGCAGTACTTC. It yields the protein CASSLRDKVSYEQYF.

This sequence joins TRBV27 and TRBJ2-3, with 8 nucleotides matching TRBD1. Germline V gives CDR1 MNHEY, CDR2 SMNVEV (reference sequence). Trimming cost V 5 bases and J 1 base; bases outside gene matches: 2. The CDR3 totals 14 residues. CDR3 sequence: CASSLDRGTDTQYF. The CDR3 DNA reads as TGTGCCAGCAGTCTGGACAGGGGCACAGATACGCAGTATTTT.

This rearrangement joins TRBV9 to TRBJ1-2; D gene uncertain. V shed 3 bases and J shed 6 bases, with 15 bases lying between them. Per the germline V gene, CDR1 is SGDLS and CDR2 is YYNGEE. The CDR3 length is 14 residues. The CDR3 bases are TGTGCCAGCAGCGCCCGCCGTTGGGGAGATGGCTACACCTTC. Amino acid sequence: CASSARRWGDGYTF. Full variable domain (missing parts from reference TRBV9 and TRBJ1-2): DSGVTQTPKHLITATGQRVTLRCSPRSGDLSVYWYQQSLDQGLQFLIQYYNGEERAKGNILERFSAQQFPDLHSELNLSSLELGDSALYFCASSARRWGDGYTFGSGTRLTVV.

The V call is TRBV11-2, the J call TRBJ2-7; TRBD1 or TRBD2 may be the D gene (6 bases each). Germline values: CDR1 SGHAT, CDR2 FQNNGV. V lost 5 bases, J lost 5 bases, and 25 bases lay in between. This CDR3 contains 17 residues. The CDR3 protein is CASSPRRGQRKGHEQYF. The DNA of the CDR3 is TGTGCCAGCAGCCCGAGGAGGGGACAACGAAAGGGTCACGAGCAGTACTTC.